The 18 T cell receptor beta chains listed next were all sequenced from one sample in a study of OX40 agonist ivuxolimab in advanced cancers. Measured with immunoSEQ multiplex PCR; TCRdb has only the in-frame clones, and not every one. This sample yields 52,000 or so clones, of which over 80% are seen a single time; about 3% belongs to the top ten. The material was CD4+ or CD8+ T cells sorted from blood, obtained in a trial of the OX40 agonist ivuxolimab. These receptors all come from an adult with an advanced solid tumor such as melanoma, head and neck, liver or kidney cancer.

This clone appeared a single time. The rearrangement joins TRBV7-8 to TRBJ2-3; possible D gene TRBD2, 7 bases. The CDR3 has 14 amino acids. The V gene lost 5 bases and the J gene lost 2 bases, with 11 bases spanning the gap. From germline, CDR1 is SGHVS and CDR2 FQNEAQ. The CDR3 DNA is TGTGCCAGCAGCGGGGGGGGCTTCACAGATACGCAGTATTTT. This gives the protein CASSGGGFTDTQYF.

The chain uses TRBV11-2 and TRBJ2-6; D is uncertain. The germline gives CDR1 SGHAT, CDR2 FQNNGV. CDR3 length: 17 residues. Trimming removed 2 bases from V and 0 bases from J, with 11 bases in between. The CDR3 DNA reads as TGTGCCAGCAGCTTATCGAGTCGGTACTCTGGGGCCAACGTCCTGACTTTC. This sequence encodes CASSLSSRYSGANVLTF.

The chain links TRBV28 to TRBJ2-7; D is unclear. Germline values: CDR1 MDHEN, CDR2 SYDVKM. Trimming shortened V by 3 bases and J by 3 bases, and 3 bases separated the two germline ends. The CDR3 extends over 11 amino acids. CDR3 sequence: CASSFYYEQYF. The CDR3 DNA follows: TGTGCCAGCAGTTTCTACTACGAGCAGTACTTC.

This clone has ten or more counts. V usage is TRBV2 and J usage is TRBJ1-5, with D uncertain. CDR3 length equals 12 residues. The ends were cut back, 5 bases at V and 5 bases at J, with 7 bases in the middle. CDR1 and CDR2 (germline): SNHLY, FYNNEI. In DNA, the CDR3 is TGTGCCAGCAGTAACATGGATCAGCCCCAGCATTTT. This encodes CASSNMDQPQHF.

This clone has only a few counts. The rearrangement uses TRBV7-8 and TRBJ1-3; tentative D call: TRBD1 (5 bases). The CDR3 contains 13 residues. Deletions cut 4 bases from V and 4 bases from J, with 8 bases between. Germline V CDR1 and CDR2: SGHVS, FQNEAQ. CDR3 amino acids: CASSSGQGNTIYF. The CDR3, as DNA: TGTGCCAGCAGCTCGGGGCAGGGAAACACCATATATTTT.

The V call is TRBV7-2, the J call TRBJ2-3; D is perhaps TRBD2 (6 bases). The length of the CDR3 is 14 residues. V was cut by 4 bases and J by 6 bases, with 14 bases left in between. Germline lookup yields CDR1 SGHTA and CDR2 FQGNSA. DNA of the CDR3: TGTGCCAGCAGCTCCCTGACTAGTTTGGATACGCAGTATTTT. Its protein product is CASSSLTSLDTQYF.

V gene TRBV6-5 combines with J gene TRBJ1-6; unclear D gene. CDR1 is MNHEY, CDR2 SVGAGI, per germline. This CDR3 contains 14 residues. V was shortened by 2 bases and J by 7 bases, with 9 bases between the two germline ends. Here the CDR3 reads CASSYGGPNSPLHF. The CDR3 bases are TGTGCCAGCAGTTACGGAGGGCCAAATTCACCCCTCCACTTT.

CDR3 residues: CASRGQGTDTQYF. The CDR3 nucleotides read TGTGCCAGCAGAGGACAGGGAACAGATACGCAGTATTTT. V usage is TRBV28 and J usage is TRBJ2-3, with TRBD1 identical over 8 bases. CDR1 is MDHEN, CDR2 SYDVKM, per germline. The CDR3 has 13 residues. V was clipped by 6 bases and J by 3 bases; unmatched bases: 2.

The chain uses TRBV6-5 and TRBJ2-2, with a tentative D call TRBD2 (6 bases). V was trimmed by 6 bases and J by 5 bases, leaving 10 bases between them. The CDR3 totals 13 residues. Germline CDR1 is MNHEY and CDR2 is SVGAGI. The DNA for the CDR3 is TGTGCCAGCAGGGCAGGGAGGACCGGGGAGCTGTTTTTT. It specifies CASRAGRTGELFF.

CDR3 sequence reads: CAISEGGLAKNIQYF. The CDR3 nucleotides are TGTGCCATCAGTGAGGGCGGCTTAGCCAAAAACATTCAGTACTTC. The rearrangement joins TRBV10-3 to TRBJ2-4; the D is unclear. V gave up 2 bases and J gave up 0 bases, with 8 bases separating them. CDR3 length: 15 amino acids. The germline V gene has CDR1 ENHRY and CDR2 SYGVKD.

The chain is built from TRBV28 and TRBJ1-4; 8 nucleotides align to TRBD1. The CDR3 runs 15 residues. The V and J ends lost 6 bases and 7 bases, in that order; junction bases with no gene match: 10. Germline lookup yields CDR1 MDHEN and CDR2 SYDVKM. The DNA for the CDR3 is TGTGCCAGCAGCCTCCGACAGGGGATGGGTGAAAAACTGTTTTTT. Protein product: CASSLRQGMGEKLFF.

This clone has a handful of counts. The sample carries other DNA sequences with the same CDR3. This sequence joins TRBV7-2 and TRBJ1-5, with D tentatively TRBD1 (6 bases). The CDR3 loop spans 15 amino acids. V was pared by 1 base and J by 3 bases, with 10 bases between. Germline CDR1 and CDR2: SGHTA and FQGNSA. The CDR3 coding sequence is TGTGCCAGCAGCTTAGTGGGGGGGCTCAATCAGCCCCAGCATTTT. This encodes CASSLVGGLNQPQHF.

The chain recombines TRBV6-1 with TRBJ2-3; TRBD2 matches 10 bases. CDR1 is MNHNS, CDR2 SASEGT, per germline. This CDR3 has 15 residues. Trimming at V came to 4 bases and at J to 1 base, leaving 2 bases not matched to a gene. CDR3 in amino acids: CASSGGTSGTDTQYF. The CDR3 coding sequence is TGTGCCAGCAGTGGCGGGACTAGCGGCACAGATACGCAGTATTTT.

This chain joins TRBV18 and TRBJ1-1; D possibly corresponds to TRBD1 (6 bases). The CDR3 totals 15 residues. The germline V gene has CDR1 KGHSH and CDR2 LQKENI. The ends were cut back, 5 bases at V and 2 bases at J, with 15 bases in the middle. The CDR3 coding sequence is TGTGCCAGCTCATCAACCAGACAGGTCAACACTGAAGCTTTCTTT. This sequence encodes CASSSTRQVNTEAFF.

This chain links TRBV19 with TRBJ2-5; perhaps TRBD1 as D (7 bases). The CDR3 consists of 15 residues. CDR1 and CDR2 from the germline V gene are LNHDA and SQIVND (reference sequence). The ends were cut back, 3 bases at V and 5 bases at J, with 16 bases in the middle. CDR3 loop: CASSMRRGPTETQYF. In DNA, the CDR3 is TGTGCCAGTAGTATGAGGAGGGGGCCGACCGAGACCCAGTACTTC.

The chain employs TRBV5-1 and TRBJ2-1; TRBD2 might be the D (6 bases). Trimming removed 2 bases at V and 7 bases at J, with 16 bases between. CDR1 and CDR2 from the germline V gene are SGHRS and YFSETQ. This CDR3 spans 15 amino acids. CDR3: CASSFQEGMLNEQFF. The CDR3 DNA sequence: TGCGCCAGCAGCTTTCAGGAGGGGATGTTGAATGAGCAGTTCTTC.

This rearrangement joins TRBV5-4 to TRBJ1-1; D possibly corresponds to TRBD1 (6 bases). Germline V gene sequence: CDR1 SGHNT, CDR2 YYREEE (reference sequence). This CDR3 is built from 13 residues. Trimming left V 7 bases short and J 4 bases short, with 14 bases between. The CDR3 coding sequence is TGTGCCAGCGGGCGGGGGGCGAGCACTGAAGCTTTCTTT. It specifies CASGRGASTEAFF.

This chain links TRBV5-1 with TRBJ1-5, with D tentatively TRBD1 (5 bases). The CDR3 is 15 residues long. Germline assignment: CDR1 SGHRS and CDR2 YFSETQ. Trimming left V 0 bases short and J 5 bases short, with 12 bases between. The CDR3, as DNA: TGCGCCAGCAGCTTGGGGGGGGACGGATATCAGCCCCAGCATTTT. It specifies CASSLGGDGYQPQHF.